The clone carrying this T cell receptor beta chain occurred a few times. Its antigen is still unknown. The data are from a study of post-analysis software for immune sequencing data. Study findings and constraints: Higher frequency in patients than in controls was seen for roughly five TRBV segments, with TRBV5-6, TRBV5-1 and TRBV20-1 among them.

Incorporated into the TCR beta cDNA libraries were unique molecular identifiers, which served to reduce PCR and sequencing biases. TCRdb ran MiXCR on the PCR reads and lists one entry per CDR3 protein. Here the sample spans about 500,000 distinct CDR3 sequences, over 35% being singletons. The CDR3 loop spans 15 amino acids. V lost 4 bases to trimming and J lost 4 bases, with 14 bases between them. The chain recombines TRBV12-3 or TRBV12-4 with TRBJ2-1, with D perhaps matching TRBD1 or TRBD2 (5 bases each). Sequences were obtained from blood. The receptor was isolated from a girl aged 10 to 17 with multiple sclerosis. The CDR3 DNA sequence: TGTGCCAGCAGTTCTAGGTTGGGGGTTTACAATGAGCAGTTCTTC. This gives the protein CASSSRLGVYNEQFF.